This TCR beta chain was sequenced during a study of blood T cells in healthy people across ages. Findings and limits, study-wide: Long-lived donors exceeded aged donors in naive CD4+ cells and diversity. Reliance upon unsorted PBMCs precluded definitive naive versus antigen-experienced comparison.

CDR3 length: 14 residues. Germline lookup yields CDR1 MDHEN and CDR2 SYDVKM. In regard to this clonotype: Its antigen is undetermined.

A second PCR, run for roughly 7 to 12 cycles, used a sample-barcoded 5' primer plus a J-beta primer mix. Unique molecular identifiers of 12 random nucleotides labeled each cDNA. Any given sample supplied a minimum of 3 million CDR3-containing paired-end reads. TCRdb fed the 5' RACE reads into MiXCR, producing one record per CDR3 protein. The sample carries about 970,000 distinct CDR3 sequences, 45% to 60% recorded once. The clonotype was recovered from a woman aged 60 to 75 in good health. The J gene is TRBJ2-5, the V gene TRBV28; possibly TRBD1 or TRBD2 for D (5 bases each). The J call may not be correct, given that the DNA end is closer to TRBJ2-7. Sample: blood. In DNA, the CDR3 is TGTGCCAGCAGTTTACAGGGACCCCCCTACGAGCAGTACTTC. Encoded protein: CASSLQGPPYEQYF.